These 17 T cell receptor beta chains were all obtained from the same sample, sequenced in a study of T cell repertoires in cytomegalovirus infection. TCRdb itself ran the reads through MiXCR, one entry per CDR3 protein. The sample consists of about 310,000 distinct CDR3 sequences, 15% to 20% of them appearing once. Sample: PBMCs. Receptors originate from a human donor in good health (CMV status not recorded). Some clones in this sample may be carry-over from other donors' samples.

With respect to this clonotype: At one end, the junction sequence differs from germline, possibly due to a read error. The J gene is TRBJ1-2, the V gene TRBV7-9, with D perhaps TRBD1 (5 bases). CDR3 length: 15 residues. Germline assignment: CDR1 SEHNR and CDR2 FQNEAQ (reference sequence). CDR3 amino acids: CASTLSDRLLVDYTF. CDR3 bases: TGTGCCAGCACCTTATCCGACAGATTACTGGTTGACTACACCTTC. Combining the CDR3 with reference TRBV7-9 and TRBJ1-2 gives the whole variable domain DTGVSQNPRHKITKRGQNVTFRCDPISEHNRLYWYRQTLGQGPEFLTYFQNEAQLEKSRLLSDRFSAERPKGSFSTLEIQRTEQGDSAMYLCASTLSDRLLVDYTFGSGTRLTVV.

In its sample, this clonotype was seen a few times. This chain joins TRBV20-1 and TRBJ2-5; perhaps TRBD2 as D (6 bases). This CDR3 spans 13 amino acids. Germline CDR1 is DFQATT and CDR2 is SNEGSKA (reference sequence). Trimming cost V 5 bases and J 0 bases, with 10 bases left between them. CDR3 DNA: TGCAGTGCTTTAGCGGTAGACCAAGAGACCCAGTACTTC. This encodes CSALAVDQETQYF.

This rearrangement joins TRBV28 to TRBJ1-5; D is ambiguous. The CDR3 length is 13 residues. The ends were cut back, 6 bases at V and 0 bases at J, with 6 bases in the middle. Per germline, CDR1 MDHEN and CDR2 SYDVKM. The CDR3 DNA is TGTGCCAGCAGAGGGAATAGCAATCAGCCCCAGCATTTT. Translating gives CASRGNSNQPQHF.

V gene TRBV19 combines with J gene TRBJ1-1; D is undetermined. Trimming cost V 7 bases and J 1 base, with 13 bases left between them. CDR3 length: 14 amino acids. Germline CDR1 LNHDA, CDR2 SQIVND (reference sequence). This chain's CDR3 is CASTNRRRNTEAFF. CDR3 coding DNA: TGTGCCAGTACCAACAGACGGAGGAACACTGAAGCTTTCTTT.

There are many counts of this clonotype. The V gene is TRBV6-6, the J gene TRBJ2-7, with 9 bases identical to TRBD1. The CDR3 has 15 residues. J lost 3 bases, V lost 6 bases, and 9 bases had no gene match. Per germline, CDR1 MNHNY and CDR2 SVGAGI (reference sequence). CDR3 residues: CASRPSTGGNYEQYF. As DNA, the CDR3 is TGTGCCAGCAGGCCCTCGACAGGGGGGAACTACGAGCAGTACTTC.

The chain employs TRBV12-3 or TRBV12-4 and TRBJ1-5; D is unresolved. The V gene lost 0 bases and the J gene lost 7 bases, with 13 bases spanning the gap. The CDR3 runs 15 residues. CDR3 nucleotide sequence: TGTGCCAGCAGTTTAGCGGTTGAGGCGGGGCAGCCCCAGCATTTT. Translation gives CASSLAVEAGQPQHF.

This clonotype was counted many times. The chain has TRBV7-2 and TRBJ2-7; no clear D gene. Germline V lookup: CDR1 SGHTA, CDR2 FQGNSA. The CDR3 length is 12 residues. The ends were cut back, 6 bases at V and 3 bases at J, with 9 bases in the middle. For the CDR3, the DNA is TGTGCCAGCAGTCCCCCAAACTACGAGCAGTACTTC. Translated: CASSPPNYEQYF. Drawing the rest from reference TRBV7-2 and TRBJ2-7, the complete variable domain is GAGVSQSPSNKVTEKGKDVELRCDPISGHTALYWYRQSLGQGLEFLIYFQGNSAPDKSGLPSDRFSAERTGGSVSTLTIQRTQQEDSAVYLCASSPPNYEQYFGPGTRLTVT.

At least ten counts were recorded for this clonotype. The V and J genes are TRBV12-3 or TRBV12-4 and TRBJ1-6; D gene uncertain. CDR3 length: 14 residues. The ends were cut back, 0 bases at V and 4 bases at J, with 4 bases in the middle. The CDR3 DNA follows: TGTGCCAGCAGTTTAGCCCTTTATAATTCACCCCTCCACTTT. Protein: CASSLALYNSPLHF.

This clonotype was seen a handful of times. The chain employs TRBV11-2 and TRBJ2-2, with TRBD1 as a possible D gene (7 bases). V was clipped by 3 bases and J by 2 bases, with 13 bases between them. The CDR3 extends over 16 amino acids. Germline CDR1 and CDR2: SGHAT and FQNNGV. This CDR3 reads CASSFPGGINTGELFF. The CDR3 DNA sequence: TGTGCCAGCAGCTTTCCAGGGGGGATCAACACCGGGGAGCTGTTTTTT.

There are a few counts of this clonotype. The chain has TRBV12-5 and TRBJ2-1; the match to TRBD1 covers 9 bases. There are 16 residues in the CDR3. Looked up from germline, CDR1 is LGHNT and CDR2 is FRNRAP. Trimming took 0 bases from V and 8 from J; bases not matched to a gene: 8. In nucleotides, the CDR3 is TGTGCTAGTGGTTTGGTACGGGGACAGGGTGAATATGAGCAGTTCTTC. Translated, it gives CASGLVRGQGEYEQFF.

This clonotype has a handful of counts. The chain recombines TRBV19 with TRBJ1-5; D call uncertain. This CDR3 contains 12 residues. Trimming cost V 5 bases and J 8 bases, with 10 bases left between them. Per the germline V gene, CDR1 is LNHDA and CDR2 is SQIVND (reference sequence). CDR3 nucleotides: TGTGCCAGTAGTGAGTGGGAGAAGCCCCAGCATTTT. This sequence encodes CASSEWEKPQHF. Combining the CDR3 with reference TRBV19 and TRBJ1-5 gives the whole variable domain DGGITQSPKYLFRKEGQNVTLSCEQNLNHDAMYWYRQDPGQGLRLIYYSQIVNDFQKGDIAEGYSVSREKKESFPLTVTSAQKNPTAFYLCASSEWEKPQHFGDGTRLSIL.

This clonotype was recorded at least ten times. This chain's CDR3 is CASSHSIATMETQYF. CDR3 nucleotides: TGTGCCAGCAGCCATAGTATAGCGACCATGGAGACCCAGTACTTC. The genes are TRBV4-2 and TRBJ2-5, with a tentative D call TRBD2 (5 bases). The CDR3 has 15 residues. Trimming took off 3 bases at V and 5 bases at J, with 16 bases between the two ends. CDR1 LGHNA and CDR2 YNFKEQ come from the germline V gene.

The V and J genes are TRBV27 and TRBJ2-3; TRBD2 agrees at 8 bases. The CDR3 has 16 amino acids. Germline V gene data show CDR1 as MNHEY and CDR2 as SMNVEV (reference sequence). The J segment lost 4 bases and the V segment lost 5 bases, leaving 11 bases of the junction unmatched. The CDR3 bases are TGTGCCAGCAGTCCATTCGGTAGCGGGGTGGCAGATACGCAGTATTTT. It translates to CASSPFGSGVADTQYF.

The J gene is TRBJ2-6, the V gene TRBV27; possible D gene TRBD1, 6 bases. The CDR3 runs 16 residues. Trimming took 3 bases from V and 6 from J, leaving 15 bases between them. Germline CDR1 reads MNHEY; CDR2 reads SMNVEV (reference sequence). The DNA of the CDR3 is TGTGCCAGCAGTTTTTGGTCAGGGGAGAAGGCCAACGTCCTGACTTTC. It is translated as CASSFWSGEKANVLTF. The full variable domain, its missing parts supplied by reference TRBV27 and TRBJ2-6, is EAQVTQNPRYLITVTGKKLTVTCSQNMNHEYMSWYRQDPGLGLRQIYYSMNVEVTDKGDVPEGYKVSRKEKRNFPLILESPSPNQTSLYFCASSFWSGEKANVLTFGAGSRLTVL.

V gene TRBV29-1 combines with J gene TRBJ2-3; D may be TRBD1 or TRBD2 (5 bases each). The CDR3 is 13 amino acids. Germline loops: CDR1 SQVTM, CDR2 ANQGSEA. Trimming left V 6 bases short and J 1 base short, with 11 bases between. The CDR3 loop reads CSVRDLRTDTQYF. CDR3 sequence (DNA): TGCAGCGTCCGGGACCTCCGCACAGATACGCAGTATTTT.

This chain joins TRBV7-9 and TRBJ2-2; D not certain. The CDR3 length is 15 residues. V was shortened by 5 bases and J by 4 bases, with 14 bases between the two germline ends. Per germline, CDR1 SEHNR and CDR2 FQNEAQ (reference sequence). CDR3 protein: CASSPTASGTGELFF. In DNA form, the CDR3 reads TGTGCCAGCAGCCCCACCGCGTCCGGCACCGGGGAGCTGTTTTTT.

In this sample, this clonotype turned up many times. This chain connects TRBV12-3 or TRBV12-4 to TRBJ2-1; 8 bases line up with TRBD2. The junction had 2 bases not matched to a gene; V was cut back by 2 bases and J by 8 bases. This CDR3 comprises 13 residues. Here the CDR3 reads CASSLRGGDEQFF. In DNA form, the CDR3 reads TGTGCCAGCAGTTTACGGGGGGGAGATGAGCAGTTCTTC.